The next 12 T cell receptor beta chains were all read from a single sample in a study of cytomegalovirus exposure and HLA in healthy donors. PCR amplification relied on 60 Vbeta primers (plus 13 Jbeta primers). Here immunoSEQ multiplex PCR was the method, and the copy in TCRdb shows in-frame clones only, minus some. Found here are 130,000 to 150,000 clones, approximately 71% of them singletons; the top ten hold approximately 4.9%. Sequencing input: PBMCs. These receptors were taken from a woman in her 50s in good health and CMV-seronegative.

The chain joins TRBV4-2 to TRBJ1-5, with TRBD1 matching 7 bases. The germline V gene has CDR1 LGHNA and CDR2 YNFKEQ. The CDR3 is 16 amino acids. Germline trimming cut 0 bases from V and 6 bases from J; bases unmatched to any gene: 8. The CDR3 is CASSQEVTGIGQPQHF. The CDR3 bases are TGTGCCAGCAGCCAAGAGGTGACAGGGATAGGTCAGCCCCAGCATTTT.

In the case of this clone: Relative to the germline gene, one junction end is altered; a read error may explain this. V gene TRBV28 combines with J gene TRBJ1-1; D unclear. Germline V gene lookup returns CDR1 MDHEN and CDR2 SYDVKM. The CDR3 contains 12 residues. The CDR3 region is CASSLLSSEELF. The CDR3 bases are TGTGCCAGCAGTTTATTAAGTTCAGAGGAACTTTTT.

The chain carries TRBV6-5 and TRBJ1-4; maybe TRBD1 (5 bases). Deletions cut 0 bases from V and 8 bases from J, with 10 bases between. The CDR3 sequence is 14 residues long. Per germline, CDR1 MNHEY and CDR2 SVGAGI. The CDR3 DNA reads as TGTGCCAGCAGTTACTCGGACCGGGGGGAAAAACTGTTTTTT. As protein: CASSYSDRGEKLFF.

This clone was counted a few times. V and J are TRBV11-2 and TRBJ1-6, with TRBD1 matching over 8 bases. There are 17 residues in the CDR3. The germline V gene encodes CDR1 SGHAT and CDR2 FQNNGV. Trimming removed 5 bases from V and 7 bases from J; junction bases left unmatched: 13. CDR3 amino acids: CASSPRTGKVLNSPLHF. In DNA, the CDR3 is TGTGCCAGCAGCCCCCGGACAGGGAAAGTACTAAATTCACCCCTCCACTTT.

The rearrangement links TRBV2 to TRBJ1-2; D is possibly TRBD1 (5 bases). Germline V lookup: CDR1 SNHLY, CDR2 FYNNEI. V was cut by 3 bases and J by 6 bases, with 11 bases left in between. This CDR3 is built from 13 residues. The CDR3 loop is CASSDVAGNGYTF. The CDR3 DNA sequence: TGTGCCAGCAGTGATGTTGCAGGGAATGGCTACACCTTC.

The chain combines TRBV19 with TRBJ1-6; D might be TRBD1 (6 bases). The V end was cut by 5 bases, the J end by 7 bases, with 12 bases between. The CDR3 totals 14 residues. Germline lookup yields CDR1 LNHDA and CDR2 SQIVND (reference sequence). CDR3 protein: CASSGAGENSPLHF. Here the CDR3 DNA reads TGTGCCAGTAGTGGGGCAGGGGAGAATTCACCCCTCCACTTT.

This clone came up a few times. This chain uses TRBV9 with TRBJ2-1, with 7 bases fitting TRBD1. The CDR3 totals 14 residues. From germline, CDR1 is SGDLS and CDR2 YYNGEE. V shed 3 bases, J shed 4 bases, and the junction held 4 bases outside the gene matches. For the CDR3, the DNA is TGTGCCAGCAGCGGACCGGGACAGTACAATGAGCAGTTCTTC. It yields the protein CASSGPGQYNEQFF. The entire variable domain, with the rest obtained from reference TRBV9 and TRBJ2-1, is as follows: DSGVTQTPKHLITATGQRVTLRCSPRSGDLSVYWYQQSLDQGLQFLIQYYNGEERAKGNILERFSAQQFPDLHSELNLSSLELGDSALYFCASSGPGQYNEQFFGPGTRLTVL.

The rearrangement uses TRBV7-8 and TRBJ2-7, with a possible D match to TRBD2 (5 bases). Trimming took 5 bases from V and 1 from J, leaving 9 bases between them. Germline CDR1 reads SGHVS; CDR2 reads FQNEAQ. This CDR3 has 13 amino acids. The chain's CDR3 is CASSPGKSYEQYF. The CDR3 DNA sequence: TGTGCCAGCAGCCCCGGGAAATCCTACGAGCAGTACTTC.

This clone is a singleton in its sample. V is TRBV7-9 and J is TRBJ2-1, with 12 nucleotides matching TRBD1. CDR3 length: 14 amino acids. V lost 3 bases, J lost 9 bases, and 3 bases stayed unmatched. Germline V CDR1 and CDR2: SEHNR, FQNEAQ (reference sequence). The CDR3 region is CASSLGQGAREQFF. CDR3 bases: TGTGCCAGCAGCTTGGGACAGGGGGCGCGTGAGCAGTTCTTC. Combining the CDR3 with reference TRBV7-9 and TRBJ2-1 gives the whole variable domain DTGVSQNPRHKITKRGQNVTFRCDPISEHNRLYWYRQTLGQGPEFLTYFQNEAQLEKSRLLSDRFSAERPKGSFSTLEIQRTEQGDSAMYLCASSLGQGAREQFFGPGTRLTVL.

This clone was recorded a few times. The gene calls are TRBV4-3 and TRBJ1-1, with 8 bases aligning to TRBD1. The germline gives CDR1 LGHNA, CDR2 YSLEER. Germline trimming cut 3 bases from V and 1 base from J; bases unmatched to any gene: 4. The CDR3 has 15 residues. CDR3 residues: CASSQGQAENTEAFF. The CDR3 region has the DNA TGCGCCAGCAGCCAGGGACAGGCGGAGAACACTGAAGCTTTCTTT.

This clone was detected once. V usage is TRBV1 and J usage is TRBJ2-7; the table's TRBD2 call for D was not verified on the DNA. TRBV1 is described as a pseudogene. This CDR3 contains 15 residues. Here the CDR3 reads CTSSRGLAGSYEQYF. The DNA of the CDR3 is TGCACCAGCAGCCGAGGACTAGCGGGGTCCTACGAGCAGTACTTC.

The chain combines TRBV27 with TRBJ2-1; tentative D call: TRBD1 (6 bases). The CDR3 covers 14 residues. Per germline, CDR1 MNHEY and CDR2 SMNVEV (reference sequence). Between the trimmed V and J ends, which lost 1 base and 7 bases, there was a span of 11 bases. The CDR3 nucleotides are TGTGCCAGCAGTTTATTGGCTAGGGGGAATGAGCAGTTCTTC. Amino acid sequence: CASSLLARGNEQFF.